This T cell receptor (beta chain) emerged from a study of OX40 agonist ivuxolimab in advanced cancers. For this clone: As yet, its antigen is unknown.

Whole-study results and caveats: More expanded clones were found, on average, in CD8+ than in CD4+ T cells.

Only in-frame clones appear in the TCRdb table, and some are missing; sequencing was by immunoSEQ multiplex PCR. The sample lists approximately 60,000 clones, 77% occurring once. Sequencing used CD4+ or CD8+ T cells sorted from blood, obtained in a trial of the OX40 agonist ivuxolimab. The clonotype comes from an adult with an advanced solid tumor such as melanoma, head and neck, liver or kidney cancer.

CDR3 sequence reads: CSAETGYTF. In DNA form, the CDR3 reads TGCAGTGCGGAGACTGGCTACACCTTC. V and J are TRBV20-1 and TRBJ1-2; no clear D. The germline V gene encodes CDR1 DFQATT and CDR2 SNEGSKA (reference sequence). The V gene lost 6 bases and the J gene lost 7 bases, with 6 bases spanning the gap. The CDR3 covers 9 residues.